This TCR beta chain is drawn from a study of blood T cell repertoires in COVID-19. Across the study: PBMCs, B-cell-depleted T cells, or T cells provided the cDNA or gDNA that made up the material.

Seattle participants joined during active infection and were tracked over time. Produced via immunoSEQ multiplex PCR; TCRdb's table is partial and in-frame only. This table holds about 350,000 clones, approximately 89% found once. This CDR3 contains 13 residues. Germline V lookup: CDR1 MGHRA, CDR2 YSYEKL. V lost 3 bases and J 1 base, leaving 6 bases between the germline ends. This clone showed up just a few times. The chain joins TRBV4-1 to TRBJ1-1; weak D call: TRBD1 (6 bases). The clonotype originates from an older woman with COVID-19, enrolled during active disease. Sequencing was done on a sample of peripheral blood. CDR3 bases: TGCGCCAGCAGCCAGACAGGGAACACTGAAGCTTTCTTT. It yields the protein CASSQTGNTEAFF.